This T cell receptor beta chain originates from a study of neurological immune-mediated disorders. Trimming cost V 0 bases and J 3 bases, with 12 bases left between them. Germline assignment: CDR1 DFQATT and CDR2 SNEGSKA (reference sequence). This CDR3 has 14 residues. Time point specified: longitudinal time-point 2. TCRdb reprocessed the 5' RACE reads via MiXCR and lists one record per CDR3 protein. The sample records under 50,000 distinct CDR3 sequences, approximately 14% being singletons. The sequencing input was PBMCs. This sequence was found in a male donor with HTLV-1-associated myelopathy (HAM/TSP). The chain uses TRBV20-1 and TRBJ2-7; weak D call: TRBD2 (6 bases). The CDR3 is CSARDRREVYEQYF. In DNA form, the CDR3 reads TGCAGTGCTAGAGATCGGAGGGAGGTCTACGAGCAGTACTTC.